The clone carrying this T cell receptor (beta chain) was seen a handful of times. What it recognizes is unknown. Trimming removed 8 bases at V and 0 bases at J, with 11 bases between. The CDR3 extends over 13 amino acids. Germline V gene lookup returns CDR1 LNHDA and CDR2 SQIVND (reference sequence). This sample is drawn from a study of cytomegalovirus exposure and HLA in healthy donors. On the study more broadly: The early release's HLA-typed donors yielded about 85 million unique TCRs. Study-wide results and caveats: In an earlier analysis, most TCR beta V segments were productive about 87% or about 30% of the time. In presence/absence analyses, roughly uniform sequencing depth across donors was assumed.

Vbeta (60) and Jbeta (13) primers were used in the PCR. Original analysis: Around 10 million shared chains were among approximately 87 million unique TCR beta chains counted in a later analysis. Profiled with immunoSEQ multiplex PCR; TCRdb holds only in-frame clones, not every one. The DNA gave D and trimming, while V, J and clone size come from that table. Among around 170,000 clones listed, approximately 80% were seen once. Sample: PBMCs. This receptor was taken from a male donor in good health and CMV-seronegative. The chain is built from TRBV19 and TRBJ2-7, with a weak D call TRBD1 (6 bases). The CDR3 region is CASRQGSSYEQYF. DNA of the CDR3: TGTGCCAGTCGCCAGGGGAGCTCCTACGAGCAGTACTTC.